The source of this TCR beta chain is a study of T cell changes during pregnancy in multiple sclerosis. Trimming cost V 6 bases and J 4 bases, with 12 bases left between them. Per germline, CDR1 MDHEN and CDR2 SYDVKM. The CDR3 runs to 13 residues. TCRdb's copy holds only in-frame clones and misses some; the assay was immunoSEQ multiplex PCR. The table shows about 36,000 clones, with 92% occurring only once. The sample was PBMCs (not recorded whether the cells were cultured). The TCR originated in a female donor with multiple sclerosis, enrolled in a pregnancy study. This sequence joins TRBV28 and TRBJ1-2, with D possibly TRBD1 on 6 matching bases. The CDR3 sequence is CASSLRGGYGYTF. For the CDR3, the DNA is TGTGCCAGCAGCCTGAGGGGGGGCTATGGCTACACCTTC.